The clone carrying this T cell receptor beta chain was seen a single time. These data are taken from a study of T cell responses to AZD1222 COVID-19 vaccine. V shed 1 base and J shed 6 bases, with 10 bases lying between them. The V gene's germline CDR1 is MDHEN and CDR2 SYDVKM. There are 14 residues in the CDR3. Here immunoSEQ multiplex PCR was the method, and the copy in TCRdb shows in-frame clones only, minus some. The table shows roughly 77,000 clones, with more than 85% occurring only once. The rearrangement links TRBV28 to TRBJ1-3; the D is unclear. The sequenced sample was peripheral blood, obtained on day 0 of AZD1222 vaccination. The sequence derives from an adult in good health. CDR3 sequence: CASSLSQKPNTIYF. The CDR3 coding sequence is TGTGCCAGCAGTTTATCCCAAAAGCCAAACACCATATATTTT.